A selection of T cell receptor beta chains follows, all from one sample in a study of radiation and T cells in renal cell carcinoma. Libraries were prepared by immunoSEQ multiplex PCR; TCRdb keeps only in-frame clonotypes and omits some of them. Among roughly 78,000 clones listed, roughly 80% were seen once. The sample was blood, taken from a patient whose treatment included radiotherapy and nephrectomy. The receptors shown here come from a man aged 55-75 years with renal cell carcinoma. Both conserved end residues are part of each CDR3. D genes are given only for firm matches. Some rows have no size entry. The others give once, few or many, or a class for an expanded clone.

>once|TRBD1|TRBV7-2|TRBJ2-3
TGTGCCAGCAGCCTCGGACAGGGGTCGCGCACAGATACGCAGTATTTT
CASSLGQGSRTDTQYF
>-|TRBD1|TRBV29-1|TRBJ2-7
TGCAGCGTTGAAGCTAGGACAGGGGCCCCTTACGAGCAGTACTTC
CSVEARTGAPYEQYF
>-|TRBD2|TRBV6-5|TRBJ2-1
TGTGCCAGCAGTTTTACCGGGACTAGCATCAATGAGCAGTTCTTC
CASSFTGTSINEQFF
>-|-|TRBV6-5|TRBJ2-5
TGTGCCAGCAGTTTGTATGGGGGGCCGGAGACCCAGTACTTC
CASSLYGGPETQYF
>-|TRBD2|TRBV5-1|TRBJ2-5
TGCGCCAGCAGCTTGGCCGGCGGGAGAGGGGAGACCCAGTACTTC
CASSLAGGRGETQYF
>once|TRBD2|TRBV28|TRBJ2-3
TGTGCCAGCAGTCCAAGACTAGCGGGAGGGGGAGATACGCAGTATTTT
CASSPRLAGGGDTQYF
>-|TRBD1|TRBV5-1|TRBJ1-2
TGCGCCAGCAGCTCGACAGGGGGCGACTATGGCTACACCTTC
CASSSTGGDYGYTF
>few|TRBD2|TRBV27|TRBJ2-3
TGTGCCAGCAGTCCCGGGACTAGCGTAGATACGCAGTATTTT
CASSPGTSVDTQYF
>-|-|TRBV10-3|TRBJ2-3
TGTGCCATCAGTGAGTCTTTATCGGGAAGAGATACGCAGTATTTT
CAISESLSGRDTQYF
>-|TRBD1|TRBV5-4|TRBJ2-7
TGTGCCAGCAGCTCGATGACAGGGGAGTCCTACGAGCAGTACTTC
CASSSMTGESYEQYF
>-|TRBD1|TRBV15|TRBJ2-4
TGTGCCACCACTGCGGACAGGCGCGGAAACATTCAGTACTTC
CATTADRRGNIQYF
>-|TRBD1|TRBV10-2|TRBJ2-7
TGCGCCAGCAGTGAAATTGGGACAGAGGGCGAGCAGTACTTC
CASSEIGTEGEQYF
>-|TRBD1|TRBV5-1|TRBJ1-2
TGCGCCAGCAGCTTACAGGGGGAGACTGGGGGCTACACCTTC
CASSLQGETGGYTF
>-|TRBD2|TRBV9|TRBJ2-1
TGTGCCAGCAGCGTCCTTAGCGGGGGAGGGGATGAGCAGTTCTTC
CASSVLSGGGDEQFF
>-|TRBD2|TRBV19|TRBJ2-7
TGTGCCAGTAGTGGCCCCGGGGGGGGCGAGCAGTACTTC
CASSGPGGGEQYF
>-|-|TRBV19|TRBJ2-3
TGTGCCAGTAGTATAGACAGGGAGCTCACAGATACGCAGTATTTT
CASSIDRELTDTQYF
>-|TRBD1|TRBV9|TRBJ2-7
TGTGCCAGCAGCGTGGGGACAGGGGGAAGAGGGGAGCAGTACTTC
CASSVGTGGRGEQYF
>few|TRBD1|TRBV4-1|TRBJ1-5
TGCGCCAGCAGTCGAGACAGGGGGAAGGACAATCAGCCCCAGCATTTT
CASSRDRGKDNQPQHF
>-|TRBD2|TRBV2|TRBJ2-2
TGTGCCAGCAGCGTGACTAGCGGGAGAGGGACCGGGGAGCTGTTTTTT
CASSVTSGRGTGELFF
>-|-|TRBV5-4|TRBJ2-1
TGTGCCAGCAGCCCCCAAGGGTTTATCAGGGAGCAGTTCTTC
CASSPQGFIREQFF
>-|TRBD1|TRBV27|TRBJ2-5
TGTGCCAGCACCGTACAGGGGGTAGGTCCCTTGCGCCAAAAAGAGACCCAGTACTTC
CASTVQGVGPLRQKETQYF
>once|-|TRBV11-2|TRBJ2-7
TGTGCCAGCAGCTTAGTTGGTCGGAGGAGCTCCTACGAGCAGTACTTC
CASSLVGRRSSYEQYF
>-|TRBD1|TRBV28|TRBJ2-6
TGTGCCAGCAGTCTTATGGCCGGGACAGGGGGCGCTGGGGCCAACGTCCTGACTTTC
CASSLMAGTGGAGANVLTF
>-|TRBD2|TRBV4-1|TRBJ2-3
TGCGCCAGCAGCCAAGGGCATTTAGCGGGCGGGGCCACAGATACGCAGTATTTT
CASSQGHLAGGATDTQYF
>-|TRBD2|TRBV27|TRBJ2-7
TGTGCCAGCAGTTTACGCGGGAGGCTTTCCTACGAGCAGTACTTC
CASSLRGRLSYEQYF
>-|-|TRBV2|TRBJ2-2
TGTGCCAGCATCACCTCCTTACGCACCGGGGAGCTGTTTTTT
CASITSLRTGELFF